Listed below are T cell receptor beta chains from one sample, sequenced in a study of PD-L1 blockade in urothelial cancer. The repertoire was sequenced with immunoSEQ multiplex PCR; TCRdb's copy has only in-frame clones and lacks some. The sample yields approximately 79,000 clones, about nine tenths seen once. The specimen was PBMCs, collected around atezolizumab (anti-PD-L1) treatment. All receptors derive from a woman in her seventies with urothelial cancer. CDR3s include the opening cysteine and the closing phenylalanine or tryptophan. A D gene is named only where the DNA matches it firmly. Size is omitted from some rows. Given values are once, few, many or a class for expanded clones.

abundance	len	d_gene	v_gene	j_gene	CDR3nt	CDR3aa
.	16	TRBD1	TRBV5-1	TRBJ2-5	TGCGCCAGCAGCTTGGAACCAGCGACAGGGGGGCAGACCCAGTACTTC	CASSLEPATGGQTQYF
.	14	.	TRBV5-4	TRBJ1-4	TGTGCCAGCAGCTTTCAGGGTACTAATGAAAAACTGTTTTTT	CASSFQGTNEKLFF
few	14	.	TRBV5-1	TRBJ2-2	TGCGCCAGCAGATTGACACAGGATGGCGGGGAGCTGTTTTTT	CASRLTQDGGELFF
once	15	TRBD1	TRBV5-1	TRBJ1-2	TGCGCCAGCAGCTTGGGGACAGGGCCCTTCTATGGCTACACCTTC	CASSLGTGPFYGYTF
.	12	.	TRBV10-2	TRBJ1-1	TGCGCCAGTACAACAGGACACACTGAAGCTTTCTTT	CASTTGHTEAFF
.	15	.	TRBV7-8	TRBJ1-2	TGTGCCAGCAGCTTAGTTACAGGGCCAGATTATGGCTACACCTTC	CASSLVTGPDYGYTF
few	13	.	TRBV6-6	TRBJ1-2	TGTGCCAGCAGTGATGGACAGATCTATGGCTACACCTTC	CASSDGQIYGYTF
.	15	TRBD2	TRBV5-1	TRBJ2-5	TGCGCCAGCTTACTAGCGGGGGGGCTCCAAGAGACCCAGTACTTC	CASLLAGGLQETQYF
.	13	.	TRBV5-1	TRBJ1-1	TGCGCCAGCAGCTTGCAGGCGAACACTGAAGCTTTCTTT	CASSLQANTEAFF
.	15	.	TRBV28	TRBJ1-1	TGTGCCAGCAGCACCATGGACAGATCGAACACTGAAGCTTTCTTT	CASSTMDRSNTEAFF
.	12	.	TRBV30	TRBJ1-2	TGTGCCTGGACAGGGTTTTACTATGGCTACACCTTC	CAWTGFYYGYTF
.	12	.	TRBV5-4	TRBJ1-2	TGTGCCAGCAGCTCCCAGGGCAGTGGCTACACCTTC	CASSSQGSGYTF
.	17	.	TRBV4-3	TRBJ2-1	TGCGCCAGCAGCCAAGACGGGGGACCGACCTCCTACAATGAGCAGTTCTTC	CASSQDGGPTSYNEQFF
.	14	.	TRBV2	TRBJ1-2	TGTGCCAGCAGTCTTGTCTACAGTGGCTATGGCTACACCTTC	CASSLVYSGYGYTF
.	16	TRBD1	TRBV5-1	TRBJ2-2	TGCGCCAGCAGCAAATCAGGGACAGGGGCCACCGGGGAGCTGTTTTTT	CASSKSGTGATGELFF
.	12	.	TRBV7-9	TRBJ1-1	TGTGCCAGCAGCTTAAGGACAGCTGAAGCTTTCTTT	CASSLRTAEAFF
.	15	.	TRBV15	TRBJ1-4	TGTGCCACCAGCAGACGACAGGTCGGGAATGAAAAACTGTTTTTT	CATSRRQVGNEKLFF
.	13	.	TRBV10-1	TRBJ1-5	TGCGCGTGGGGCAGGGGCCCCAATCAGCCCCAGCATTTT	CAWGRGPNQPQHF
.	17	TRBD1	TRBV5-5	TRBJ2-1	TGTGCCAGCAGCCAGACCCCGGGACAGGGGGCTGATAATGAGCAGTTCTTC	CASSQTPGQGADNEQFF
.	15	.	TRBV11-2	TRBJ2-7	TGTGCCAGCAGCGAACCGGGACTGGGCTCCTACGAGCAGTACTTC	CASSEPGLGSYEQYF
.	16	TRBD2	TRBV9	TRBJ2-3	TGTGCCAGCAGCAACCGGAGCGGGGGGGCAGGAGATACGCAGTATTTT	CASSNRSGGAGDTQYF
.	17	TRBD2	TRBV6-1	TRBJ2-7	TGTGCCAGCAGTGAAGTCTATTTACTAGCGGGGTCCTACGAGCAGTACTTC	CASSEVYLLAGSYEQYF
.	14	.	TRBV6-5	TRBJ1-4	TGTGCCAGCAGTTACTCACTGGCGGCTGAAAAACTGTTTTTT	CASSYSLAAEKLFF
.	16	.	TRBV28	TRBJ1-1	TGTGCCACAGCCTTAACGACAGGTAGTGGGAACACTGAAGCTTTCTTT	CATALTTGSGNTEAFF
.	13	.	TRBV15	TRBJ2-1	TGTGCCACCGGAGAGAGAGGCTACAATGAGCAGTTCTTC	CATGERGYNEQFF
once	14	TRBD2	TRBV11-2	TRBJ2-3	TGTGCCAGCAGCTTACACGGGAGGGCAGATACGCAGTATTTT	CASSLHGRADTQYF
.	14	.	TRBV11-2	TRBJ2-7	TGTGCCAGCAGCTTAGAGTCTCGCTCCTACGAGCAGTACTTC	CASSLESRSYEQYF
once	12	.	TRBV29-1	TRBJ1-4	TGCAGCGTTTCTGAGGCTAATGAAAAACTGTTTTTT	CSVSEANEKLFF
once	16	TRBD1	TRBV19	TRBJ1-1	TGTGCCAGTAGTACCGCCGGGACAGGGGTGGCCACTGAAGCTTTCTTT	CASSTAGTGVATEAFF
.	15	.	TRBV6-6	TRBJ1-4	TGTGCCAGCAGTTACGTAGGGGGGGGTAATGAAAAACTGTTTTTT	CASSYVGGGNEKLFF
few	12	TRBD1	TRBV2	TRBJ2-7	TGTGCCAGCAAGGGGACAGACTACGAGCAGTACTTC	CASKGTDYEQYF
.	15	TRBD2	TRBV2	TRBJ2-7	TGTGCCAGCACCGAAGGGAGGGGAAGAGCCTACGAGCAGTACTTC	CASTEGRGRAYEQYF
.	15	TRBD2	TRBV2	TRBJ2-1	TGTGCCAGCAGTGCCCTAGCGGGGACTTACAATGAGCAGTTCTTC	CASSALAGTYNEQFF
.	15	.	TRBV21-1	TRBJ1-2	TGTGCCAGCAGCAAGTCCCCCAGGGTCCCTTTAGGCTACACCTTC	CASSKSPRVPLGYTF
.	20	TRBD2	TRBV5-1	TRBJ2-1	TGCGCCAGCAGCCGATGGATCCGAGGACTAGCGGGAGGGAGGGGCAATGAGCAGTTCTTC	CASSRWIRGLAGGRGNEQFF
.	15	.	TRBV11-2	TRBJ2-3	TGTGCCAGCAGCTTAGGTCCAGGGGAAACAGATACGCAGTATTTT	CASSLGPGETDTQYF
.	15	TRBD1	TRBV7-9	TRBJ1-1	TGTGCCAGCAGCCGTGTGGGACAGGTAAACACTGAAGCTTTCTTT	CASSRVGQVNTEAFF
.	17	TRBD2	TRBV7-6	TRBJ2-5	TGTGCCAGCAGCTTACCTGAGGGTAGCGGGAACCAAGAGACCCAGTACTTC	CASSLPEGSGNQETQYF
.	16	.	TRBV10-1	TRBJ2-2	TGCGCCAGCAGTCCCGGCGGCATACCGAACACCGGGGAGCTGTTTTTT	CASSPGGIPNTGELFF
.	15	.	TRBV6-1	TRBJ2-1	TGTGCCAGCAGTGAGCCAGGGGTGAGATACAATGAGCAGTTCTTC	CASSEPGVRYNEQFF